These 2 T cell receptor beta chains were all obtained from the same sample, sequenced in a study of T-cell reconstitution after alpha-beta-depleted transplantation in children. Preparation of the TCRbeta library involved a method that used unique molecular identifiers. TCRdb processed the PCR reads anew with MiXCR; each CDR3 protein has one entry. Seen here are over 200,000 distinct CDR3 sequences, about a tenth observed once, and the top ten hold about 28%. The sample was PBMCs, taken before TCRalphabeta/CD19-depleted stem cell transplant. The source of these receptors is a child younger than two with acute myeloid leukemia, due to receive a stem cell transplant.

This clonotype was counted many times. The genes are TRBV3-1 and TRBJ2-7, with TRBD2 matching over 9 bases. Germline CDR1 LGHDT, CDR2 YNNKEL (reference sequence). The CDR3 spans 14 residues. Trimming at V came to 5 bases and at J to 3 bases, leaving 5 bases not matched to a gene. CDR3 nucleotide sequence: TGTGCCAGCAGCAGAATAGCGGGAGTCTACGAGCAGTACTTC. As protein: CASSRIAGVYEQYF.

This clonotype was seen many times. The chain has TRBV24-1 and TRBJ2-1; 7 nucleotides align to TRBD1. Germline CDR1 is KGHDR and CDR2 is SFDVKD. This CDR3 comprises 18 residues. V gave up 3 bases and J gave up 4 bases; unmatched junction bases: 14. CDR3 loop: CATSDPTINRGAYNEQFF. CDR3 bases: TGTGCCACCAGTGATCCCACCATTAACAGGGGAGCGTACAATGAGCAGTTCTTC.